This T cell receptor beta chain is drawn from a study of T cell clonotyping in hematopoietic cell transplantation. The study, taken as a whole, reports: At the given depth, recipient repertoires were over 95% de novo clonotypes.

Assay used: immunoSEQ multiplex PCR; TCRdb lists only in-frame clones, some missing. This sample has around 9,100 clones, with 75% to 80% found just once. The V segment lost 5 bases and the J segment 5 bases; nucleotides outside the gene matches: 15. This CDR3 has 17 residues. The germline CDR1 and CDR2 sequences are SGHTA and FQGTGA. Concerning this clone itself: Antigen: not known.

Recipients were bled about 28 days pretransplant and at posttransplant days 30, 100, 180. The sequencing used PBMCs, collected 180 days after allogeneic stem cell transplant. The rearrangement joins TRBV7-3 to TRBJ2-7; 10 bases fit TRBD1. This clonotype originated in a male patient between 40 and 49 years old who had an allogeneic stem cell transplant from a related donor, so the T cells may come from the graft donor. Some clones in this sample may be carry-over from other donors' samples. The CDR3 DNA sequence: TGTGCCAGCAGCCTCTCCCCAGAACGGGACAGGGGTAACGAGCAGTACTTC. Protein sequence: CASSLSPERDRGNEQYF.